This TCR beta chain was sequenced in a study of T cells in Graves' hyperthyroidism and ophthalmopathy. CDR1 and CDR2 from the germline V gene are SGHVS and FNYEAQ. This CDR3 region has 16 residues. Trimming removed 4 bases at V and 4 bases at J, with 20 bases between. The CDR3 regions of TCR beta were amplified from RNA transcripts. Researchers ran a first-round RT-PCR on the TCR CDR3 using the HTBI primer set. TCRdb reprocessed the multiplex PCR reads via MiXCR and lists one record per CDR3 protein. The profile covers approximately 640,000 distinct CDR3 sequences, with nearly 45% appearing a single time and approximately 7.2% taken by the ten largest.

This chain connects TRBV7-6 to TRBJ2-7; weak D call: TRBD2 (5 bases). This clonotype originated in an adult man with Graves' disease, either hyperthyroidism or ophthalmopathy (not recorded which). The sequenced sample was peripheral blood or thyroid tissue (not recorded which). CDR3 DNA sequence: TGTGCCAGCAGCTACTCCCCCGGGGTAGGTTCATACGAGCAGTACTTC. It yields the protein CASSYSPGVGSYEQYF.